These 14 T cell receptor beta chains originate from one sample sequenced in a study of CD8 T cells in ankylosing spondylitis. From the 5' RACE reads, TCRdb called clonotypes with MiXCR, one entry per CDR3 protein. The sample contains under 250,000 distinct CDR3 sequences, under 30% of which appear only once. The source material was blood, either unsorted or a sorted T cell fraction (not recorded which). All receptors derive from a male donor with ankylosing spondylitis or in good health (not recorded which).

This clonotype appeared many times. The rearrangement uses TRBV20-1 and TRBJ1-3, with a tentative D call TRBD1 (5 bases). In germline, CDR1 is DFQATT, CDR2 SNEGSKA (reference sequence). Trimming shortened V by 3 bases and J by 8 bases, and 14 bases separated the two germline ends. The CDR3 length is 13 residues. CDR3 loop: CSARTEPVDTIYF. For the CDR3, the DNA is TGCAGTGCTAGGACAGAGCCGGTGGACACCATATATTTT.

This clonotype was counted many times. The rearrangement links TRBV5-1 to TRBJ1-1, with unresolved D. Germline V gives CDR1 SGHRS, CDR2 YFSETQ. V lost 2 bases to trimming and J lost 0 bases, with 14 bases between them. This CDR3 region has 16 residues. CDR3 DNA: TGCGCCAGCAGCTTAAAGGAAGGGCGGATGAACACTGAAGCTTTCTTT. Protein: CASSLKEGRMNTEAFF.

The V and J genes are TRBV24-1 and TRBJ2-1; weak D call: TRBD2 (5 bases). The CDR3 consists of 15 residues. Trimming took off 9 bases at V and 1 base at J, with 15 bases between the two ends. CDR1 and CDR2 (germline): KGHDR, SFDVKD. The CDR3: CATESGGGSYNEQFF. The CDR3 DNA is TGTGCCACCGAGTCTGGCGGAGGTTCCTACAATGAGCAGTTCTTC.

The CDR3 is CASSRGTVGLAGKDEQYF. CDR3 DNA: TGTGCCAGCAGTCGTGGGACCGTGGGACTAGCGGGAAAAGACGAGCAGTACTTC. The V call is TRBV3-1, the J call TRBJ2-7, with 13 bases lining up with TRBD2. The CDR3 is made up of 18 amino acids. Germline V gene sequence: CDR1 LGHDT, CDR2 YNNKEL (reference sequence). Trimming took 6 bases from V and 5 from J; bases not matched to a gene: 16.

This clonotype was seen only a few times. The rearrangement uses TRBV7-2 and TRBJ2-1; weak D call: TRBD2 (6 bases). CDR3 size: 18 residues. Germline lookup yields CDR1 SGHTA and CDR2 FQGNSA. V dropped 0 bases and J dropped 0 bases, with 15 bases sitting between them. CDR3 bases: TGTGCCAGCAGCTTAGCGTTGGGGCGGGGTAGCTCCTACAATGAGCAGTTCTTC. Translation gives CASSLALGRGSSYNEQFF.

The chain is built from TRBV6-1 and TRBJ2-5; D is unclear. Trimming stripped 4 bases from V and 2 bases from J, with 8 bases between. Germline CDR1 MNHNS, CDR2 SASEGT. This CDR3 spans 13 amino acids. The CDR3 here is CASSGKEQETQYF. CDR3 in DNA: TGTGCCAGCAGTGGCAAGGAACAAGAGACCCAGTACTTC.

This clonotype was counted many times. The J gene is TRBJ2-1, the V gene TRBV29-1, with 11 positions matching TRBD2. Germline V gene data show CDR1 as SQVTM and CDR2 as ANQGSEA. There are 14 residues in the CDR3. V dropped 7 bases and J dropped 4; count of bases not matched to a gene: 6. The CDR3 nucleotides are TGCAGCGCTAAGACTAGCGGGGCATACAATGAGCAGTTCTTC. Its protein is CSAKTSGAYNEQFF.

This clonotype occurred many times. The CDR3 region is CASSQDRSYEQYF. DNA of the CDR3: TGTGCCAGCAGCCAAGACAGGAGCTACGAGCAGTACTTC. The J gene is TRBJ2-7, the V gene TRBV6-1, with TRBD1 as a possible D gene (6 bases). Germline V CDR1 and CDR2: MNHNS, SASEGT. The V end was cut by 6 bases, the J end by 3 bases, with 12 bases between. This CDR3 region has 13 residues.

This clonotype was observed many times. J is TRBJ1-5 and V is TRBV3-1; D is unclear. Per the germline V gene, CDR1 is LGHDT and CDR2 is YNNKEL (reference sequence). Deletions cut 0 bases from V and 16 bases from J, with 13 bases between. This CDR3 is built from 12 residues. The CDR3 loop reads CASSQDERRKHF. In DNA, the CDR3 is TGTGCCAGCAGCCAAGATGAGAGGCGGAAACATTTT.

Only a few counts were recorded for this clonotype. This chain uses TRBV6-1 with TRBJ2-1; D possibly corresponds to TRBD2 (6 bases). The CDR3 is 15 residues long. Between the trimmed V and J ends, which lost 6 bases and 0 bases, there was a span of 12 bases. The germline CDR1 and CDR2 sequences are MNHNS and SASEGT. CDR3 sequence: CASSPPGGSYNEQFF. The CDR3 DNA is TGTGCCAGCAGCCCCCCCGGGGGCTCCTACAATGAGCAGTTCTTC.

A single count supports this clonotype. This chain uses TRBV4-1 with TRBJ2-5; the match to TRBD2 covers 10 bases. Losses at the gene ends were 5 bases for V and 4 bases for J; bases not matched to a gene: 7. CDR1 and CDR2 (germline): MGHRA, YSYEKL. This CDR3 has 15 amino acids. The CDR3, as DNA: TGCGCCAGCAGCGCTGGGGCTAGCGGGAGAGAGACCCAGTACTTC. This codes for CASSAGASGRETQYF.

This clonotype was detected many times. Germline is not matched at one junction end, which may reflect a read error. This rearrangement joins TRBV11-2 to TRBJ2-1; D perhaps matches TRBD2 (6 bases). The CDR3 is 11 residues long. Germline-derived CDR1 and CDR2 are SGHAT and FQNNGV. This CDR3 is CASSRGTIEVF. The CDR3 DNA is TGTGCCAGCAGCCGGGGGACCATAGAGGTCTTC.

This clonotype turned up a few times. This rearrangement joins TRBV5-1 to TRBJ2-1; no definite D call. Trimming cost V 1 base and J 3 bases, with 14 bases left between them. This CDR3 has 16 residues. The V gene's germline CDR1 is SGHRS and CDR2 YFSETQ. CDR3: CASSLLAASIYNEQFF. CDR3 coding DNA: TGCGCCAGCAGCTTGCTGGCGGCAAGTATCTACAATGAGCAGTTCTTC.

The CDR3, as DNA: TGTGCCATCAGTAGACAGGGCGGTTCCTACAATGAGCAGTTCTTC. Translated: CAISRQGGSYNEQFF. This sequence joins TRBV10-3 and TRBJ2-1, with TRBD1 matching over 7 bases. The CDR3 contains 15 residues. The germline V gene has CDR1 ENHRY and CDR2 SYGVKD. Trimming cost V 5 bases and J 1 base; bases outside gene matches: 5.